Reported below is one T cell receptor (beta chain). This clone's antigen is unknown. No base-level quality is on record; no much larger clone is a single base apart. RNA was extracted with the RNeasy kit and about 0.45 to 1 ug was reverse transcribed using random hexamers. The immunoSEQ multiplex PCR assay, covering 54 Vbeta and 13 Jbeta segments, was used to amplify TCR beta CDR3 regions. PCR amplification bias was corrected by using a synthetic template baseline for primer optimization and computational correction. The source study handled its data this way. Reads were annotated to V, D and J genes per IMGT and analyzed with immunoSEQ Analyzer, keeping only productive sequences. Clonality was calculated as one minus the Shannon entropy normalized by log2 of the number of productive unique sequences. For each patient and control, public and private clones were evaluated among the 100 most prevalent clones. Clones were defined as Susac-specific when absent from the healthy and MS cohorts, from 1,000 to 1,100 published viral clones and from other ImmuneACCESS disease sequences. TCRdb handled the public reads itself, with Q25 trimming in fastp and clone calling in MiXCR, and kept productive beta chains. Identical CDR3 protein sequences are pooled into one entry, listed with their most common genes and DNA. TCRdb, not the original authors, processed these V and J calls. Here the sample has 120,000 to 150,000 distinct CDR3 sequences; approximately 95% occur a single time. The ten most abundant clones make up approximately 0.11% of the sample.

The germline V gene (reference sequence) provides CDR1 DFQATT and CDR2 SNEGSKA. The CDR3 runs 14 amino acids, cysteine and phenylalanine included. Only the CDR3 DNA stays, 42 bases, in frame from base 1. V is cut by 0 bases and J by 1 base, and the space between the germline ends is 9 bases. Peripheral blood CD8+ and CD4+ T cells from healthy donors, Susac syndrome patients and multiple sclerosis patients were profiled using high-throughput TCR beta sequencing. The multiple sclerosis controls were treatment-naive patients who had stable or active relapsing-remitting disease and met the revised McDonald criteria. Bulk CD8+ and CD4+ T cells were purified by magnetic negative isolation, while CD8+ TEMRA cells were enriched using FACS. Blood was drawn into EDTA tubes, processed within 24 hours, and PBMCs were isolated by density gradient centrifugation. PBMCs intended for TCR sequencing were cryopreserved in liquid nitrogen and thawed later in a water bath at 37 degrees C. A purity of at least 90% was achieved for sorted or isolated CD4+, CD8+ and CD8+ TEMRA cells.

The sample originates from a study of CD8 T cells in Susac syndrome (dated by TCRdb to between 2019 and 2020). Background for the entire study: Whether CD8+ T cell activation and differentiation in Susac syndrome was antigen driven was tested using repertoire sequencing.

Overall results and qualifications from the work: The study acknowledged that relatively few individuals were included in the TCR sequencing and HLA analysis.

Sequencing input: CD4+ T cells from PBMCs. The sequence links TRBV20-1 to TRBJ1-1; TRBD1 could be the D gene, as 5 bases match. This TCR derives from a human donor with multiple sclerosis. CDR3 loop: CSARDWGGNTEAFF. The nucleotide sequence is given as TGCAGTGCTAGAGATTGGGGCGGGAACACTGAAGCTTTCTTT.